The 3 T cell receptor beta chains below were found in one sample sequenced in a study of blood T cell repertoires in COVID-19. The repertoire was sequenced with immunoSEQ multiplex PCR; TCRdb's copy has only in-frame clones and lacks some. The sample has 150,000 or so clones, around 83% seen once. Sequencing used peripheral blood. These receptors were obtained from a woman aged 55-70 years with acute or convalescent COVID-19.

CDR3 DNA: TGTGCCTGGAGTGCTAGATTTCGGCAGCAGGGAGGTGAAAAACTGTTTTTT. Translating it yields CAWSARFRQQGGEKLFF. This chain connects TRBV30 to TRBJ1-4, with D perhaps matching TRBD1 (5 bases). This CDR3 is 17 amino acids long. The germline CDR1 and CDR2 sequences are GTSNPN and SVGIG (reference sequence). V shed 1 base and J shed 7 bases, with 22 bases lying between them.

The rearrangement joins TRBV10-3 to TRBJ1-1, with D possibly matching TRBD1 (6 bases). V lost 0 bases and J 10 bases, leaving 9 bases between the germline ends. Looked up from germline, CDR1 is ENHRY and CDR2 is SYGVKD. The CDR3 consists of 12 residues. CDR3 sequence: CAISESQGAAFF. In DNA, the CDR3 is TGTGCCATCAGTGAGTCACAGGGAGCAGCTTTCTTT.

The CDR3 region has the DNA TGTGCCAGTAGTCGGGAGTCTGCAACTAATGAAAAACTGTTTTTT. This gives the protein CASSRESATNEKLFF. The rearrangement joins TRBV19 to TRBJ1-4; D gene uncertain. CDR3 length equals 15 residues. Germline loops: CDR1 LNHDA, CDR2 SQIVND (reference sequence). V was pared by 5 bases and J by 0 bases, with 10 bases between.